This TCR beta chain is from a study of T cell changes during pregnancy in multiple sclerosis. Measured with immunoSEQ multiplex PCR; TCRdb has only the in-frame clones, and not every one. The sample records over 30,000 clones, 91% being singletons. V was shortened by 1 base and J by 0 bases, with 6 bases between the two germline ends. The CDR3 runs 14 residues. In germline, CDR1 is LGHNA, CDR2 YNFKEQ. This chain joins TRBV4-2 and TRBJ1-1; no clear D. The sequenced sample was CD4+ T cells from peripheral blood mononuclear cells, obtained in the third trimester of pregnancy. This clonotype originated in a female donor in good health, enrolled as a control in a pregnancy study. Written as DNA, the CDR3 is TGTGCCAGCAGCCAAGTCTCGGTGAACACTGAAGCTTTCTTT. It codes for CASSQVSVNTEAFF.